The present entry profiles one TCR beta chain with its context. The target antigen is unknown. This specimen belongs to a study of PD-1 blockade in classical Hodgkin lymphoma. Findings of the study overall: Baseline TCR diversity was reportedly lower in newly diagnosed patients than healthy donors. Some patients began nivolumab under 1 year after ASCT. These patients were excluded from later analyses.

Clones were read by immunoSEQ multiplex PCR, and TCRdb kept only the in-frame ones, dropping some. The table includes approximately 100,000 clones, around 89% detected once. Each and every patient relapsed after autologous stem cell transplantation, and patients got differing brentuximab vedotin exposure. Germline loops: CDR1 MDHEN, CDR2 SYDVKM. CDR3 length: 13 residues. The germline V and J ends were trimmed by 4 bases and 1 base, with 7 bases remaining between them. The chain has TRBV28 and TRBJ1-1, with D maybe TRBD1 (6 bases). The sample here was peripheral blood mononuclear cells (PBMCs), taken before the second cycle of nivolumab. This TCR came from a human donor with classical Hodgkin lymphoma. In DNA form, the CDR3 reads TGTGCCAGCAGTTGGGGACAGAACACTGAAGCTTTCTTT. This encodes CASSWGQNTEAFF.